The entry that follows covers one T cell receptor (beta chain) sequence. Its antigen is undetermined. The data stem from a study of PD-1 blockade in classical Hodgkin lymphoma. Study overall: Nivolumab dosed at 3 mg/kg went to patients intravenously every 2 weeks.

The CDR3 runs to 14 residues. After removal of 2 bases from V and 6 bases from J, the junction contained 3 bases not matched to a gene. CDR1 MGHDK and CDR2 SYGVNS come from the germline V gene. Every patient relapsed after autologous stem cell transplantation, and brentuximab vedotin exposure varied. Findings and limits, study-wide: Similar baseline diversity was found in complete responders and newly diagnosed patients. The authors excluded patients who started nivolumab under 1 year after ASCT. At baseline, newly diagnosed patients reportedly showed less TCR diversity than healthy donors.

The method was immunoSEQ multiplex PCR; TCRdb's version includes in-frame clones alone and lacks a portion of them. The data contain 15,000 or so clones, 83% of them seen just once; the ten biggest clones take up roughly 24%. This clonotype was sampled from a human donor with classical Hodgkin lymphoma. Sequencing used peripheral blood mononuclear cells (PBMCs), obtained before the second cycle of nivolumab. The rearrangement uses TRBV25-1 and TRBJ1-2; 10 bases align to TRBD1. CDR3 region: CASSERGQGNGYTF. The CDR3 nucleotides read TGTGCCAGCAGTGAAAGGGGACAGGGGAATGGCTACACCTTC.